A selection of T cell receptor beta chains follows, all from one sample in a study of post-analysis software for immune sequencing data. Each CDR3 protein is one row after TCRdb ran MiXCR on the PCR reads. This sample has around 710,000 distinct CDR3 sequences; 46% occur once, and the top ten carry roughly 5%. The sample was blood. Receptors were obtained from a girl aged 5-17 years with multiple sclerosis. The CDR3 runs from the conserved cysteine through the conserved F or W. A D gene is named only where the DNA matches it firmly. Some rows mark clone size as missing; the rest say once, few, many or name a class of expanded clone.

clone size	V gene	J gene	D gene	CDR3 DNA	CDR3 protein
NA	TRBV5-4	TRBJ2-7	NA	TGTGCCAGCAGCTTAAGAGGTCAGGGCAACGAGCAGTACTTC	CASSLRGQGNEQYF
NA	TRBV29-1	TRBJ1-2	NA	TGCAGCGTTCCCGAGAACAACCTGGGAGGCTACACCTTC	CSVPENNLGGYTF
many	TRBV12-3/TRBV12-4	TRBJ2-3	NA	TGCGCCAGCAGCCTAGCAACTAGCACAGATACGCAGTATTTT	CASSLATSTDTQYF
NA	TRBV7-9	TRBJ2-7	NA	TGTGCCAGCAGCATCGACGGTCTCTACGAGCAGTACTTC	CASSIDGLYEQYF
few	TRBV20-1	TRBJ2-7	NA	TGCAGTGCTAGAGAAGGGGGGAGCACCTACGAGCAGTACTTC	CSAREGGSTYEQYF
NA	TRBV20-1	TRBJ2-3	NA	TGCAGTGCTAGAGATCTCCTAGCGACCCACACAGATACGCAGTATTTT	CSARDLLATHTDTQYF
NA	TRBV3-1	TRBJ2-1	NA	TGTGCCAGCAGCCAAGTTCCCCCCAATGAGCAGTTCTTC	CASSQVPPNEQFF
NA	TRBV27	TRBJ1-2	NA	TGTGCCAGCAGTTTATCCGGGCAGGCGCTCTATGGCTACACCTTC	CASSLSGQALYGYTF
NA	TRBV6-2/TRBV6-3	TRBJ2-2	TRBD1	TGTGCCAGCAGCACAGGGGGCGCGAGGGTCGGGGAGCTGTTTTTT	CASSTGGARVGELFF
NA	TRBV6-5	TRBJ1-1	TRBD1	TGTGCCAGCAGCCGACAGGGGCGGGACACTGAAGCTTTCTTT	CASSRQGRDTEAFF
NA	TRBV15	TRBJ2-7	NA	TGTGCCACCAGCCCCAGCGTTGGTACCTACGAGCAGTACTTC	CATSPSVGTYEQYF
NA	TRBV5-1	TRBJ1-4	NA	TGCGCCAGCAGGACAGACCCCGTAGGTGAAAAACTGTTTTTT	CASRTDPVGEKLFF